This note documents a single TCR beta chain sequence. Sequencing was performed with immunoSEQ multiplex PCR; in TCRdb, only in-frame clones are kept and a portion is missing. The data contain about 13,000 clones, around 73% of them seen just once; the ten biggest clones take up over 15%. Checkpoint therapy with ipilimumab 1 mg/kg began 14 to 28 days after transplant. These data come from a study of ipilimumab plus nivolumab after autologous stem cell transplantation. The source is a male donor with diffuse large B-cell lymphoma. Material: PBMCs, obtained in a trial of ipilimumab plus nivolumab as post-transplant consolidation.

The CDR3 nucleotides read TGTGCCAGCAGCTTCTCGGCGGGGCACAGCACAGATACGCAGTATTTT. Translating it yields CASSFSAGHSTDTQYF. The chain uses TRBV7-2 and TRBJ2-3; perhaps TRBD2 as D (6 bases). This CDR3 spans 16 amino acids. Germline CDR1 SGHTA, CDR2 FQGNSA. With 3 bases removed from V and 0 bases from J, the gap between germline ends came to 13 bases.